Each of the 10 T cell receptor beta chains below was sequenced from the same sample in a study of blood T cell repertoires in COVID-19. Here immunoSEQ multiplex PCR was the method, and the copy in TCRdb shows in-frame clones only, minus some. The sample lists 100,000 to 150,000 clones; approximately 82% were seen once. The sequencing sample was made of peripheral blood. Receptors were obtained from a man older than 75 with active or convalescent COVID-19.

In nucleotides, the CDR3 is TGTGCCAGCAGCTTAGCGCCTAGCGGGGGGGTCCAAGAGACCCAGTACTTC. Translating it yields CASSLAPSGGVQETQYF. The chain has TRBV7-2 and TRBJ2-5; the match to TRBD2 covers 12 bases. The CDR3 is made up of 17 amino acids. J was trimmed by 1 base and V by 0 bases; bases with no gene match: 3. Germline lookup yields CDR1 SGHTA and CDR2 FQGNSA.

J is TRBJ2-7 and V is TRBV5-1, with D possibly being TRBD2 (6 bases). Germline loops: CDR1 SGHRS, CDR2 YFSETQ. Between the trimmed V and J ends, which lost 5 bases and 1 base, there was a span of 13 bases. This CDR3 spans 14 amino acids. The DNA of the CDR3 is TGCGCCAGCAGGGCAGCGGGCCTATCCTACGAGCAGTACTTC. Protein product: CASRAAGLSYEQYF.

The chain joins TRBV14 to TRBJ1-6; D possibly corresponds to TRBD1 (5 bases). The CDR3 is made up of 17 amino acids. CDR1 is SGHDN, CDR2 FVKESK, per germline. V was cut by 1 base and J by 7 bases, with 17 bases left in between. CDR3 sequence (DNA): TGTGCCAGCAGCCAAGTGGAGGGGCAGGGAATAAATTCACCCCTCCACTTT. It specifies CASSQVEGQGINSPLHF.

The chain has TRBV7-2 and TRBJ2-7; D ambiguous. V was clipped by 4 bases and J by 5 bases, with 12 bases between them. CDR1 and CDR2 from the germline V gene are SGHTA and FQGNSA. The CDR3 length is 13 residues. The CDR3 sequence: CASSSHPANEQYF. The DNA for the CDR3 is TGTGCCAGCAGCTCCCACCCCGCGAACGAGCAGTACTTC.

The chain combines TRBV19 with TRBJ1-6, with D perhaps matching TRBD1 (5 bases). The CDR3 is 14 amino acids. V gave up 3 bases and J gave up 9 bases, with 12 bases separating them. Germline-derived CDR1 and CDR2 are LNHDA and SQIVND (reference sequence). CDR3 DNA sequence: TGTGCCAGTAGTATGGCAGGGTCAACTTCACCCCTCCACTTT. It specifies CASSMAGSTSPLHF. Variable domain in full (rest from reference TRBV19 and TRBJ1-6): DGGITQSPKYLFRKEGQNVTLSCEQNLNHDAMYWYRQDPGQGLRLIYYSQIVNDFQKGDIAEGYSVSREKKESFPLTVTSAQKNPTAFYLCASSMAGSTSPLHFGNGTRLTVT.

A remark on this clone: The sample carries other DNA sequences with the same CDR3. The V gene is TRBV12-3 or TRBV12-4, the J gene TRBJ2-7; TRBD1 might be the D (5 bases). V lost 3 bases and J lost 5, with 8 bases in between. The CDR3 sequence is 12 residues long. CDR3 sequence reads: CASSFSGNEQYF. As DNA, the CDR3 is TGTGCCAGCAGTTTCTCAGGGAACGAGCAGTACTTC.

This clone appeared a few times. The chain couples TRBV13 to TRBJ2-7, with 8 bases aligning to TRBD1. This CDR3 is built from 14 residues. The V segment lost 3 bases and the J segment 5 bases; nucleotides outside the gene matches: 6. Germline V lookup: CDR1 PRHDT, CDR2 FYEKMQ (reference sequence). In DNA, the CDR3 is TGTGCCAGCAGCTTCGTCGGCAGGGGGCACGAGCAGTACTTC. Protein product: CASSFVGRGHEQYF.

The J gene is TRBJ2-5, the V gene TRBV7-2; a possible D gene is TRBD2 (7 bases). V was pared by 5 bases and J by 4 bases, with 14 bases between. The CDR3 extends over 14 amino acids. In germline, CDR1 is SGHTA, CDR2 FQGNSA. The CDR3 nucleotides are TGTGCCAGCAGCCCCCGGGGGGCCCCAGAGACCCAGTACTTC. Translating it yields CASSPRGAPETQYF.

The chain joins TRBV7-6 to TRBJ1-5; 7 bases fit TRBD1. After removal of 0 bases from V and 0 bases from J, the junction contained 2 bases not matched to a gene. This CDR3 is built from 16 residues. CDR1 is SGHVS and CDR2 is FNYEAQ in the germline V gene. The CDR3: CASSLAAGGSNQPQHF. CDR3 DNA: TGTGCCAGCAGCTTAGCTGCAGGGGGTAGCAATCAGCCCCAGCATTTT. Drawing the rest from reference TRBV7-6 and TRBJ1-5, the complete variable domain is GAGVSQSPRYKVTKRGQDVALRCDPISGHVSLYWYRQALGQGPEFLTYFNYEAQQDKSGLPNDRFSAERPEGSISTLTIQRTEQRDSAMYRCASSLAAGGSNQPQHFGDGTRLSIL.

In its sample, this clone ranks as medium-sized. One junction end disagrees with the germline gene, perhaps due to a read error. V is TRBV18 and J is TRBJ2-1; D gene uncertain. Looked up from germline, CDR1 is KGHSH and CDR2 is LQKENI. This CDR3 spans 12 amino acids. The CDR3 loop reads CASSPTQVILVF. CDR3 coding DNA: TGTGCCAGCTCACCCACCCAGGTAATCTTGGTCTTC. Filled out from reference TRBV18 and TRBJ2-1, the complete variable domain reads NAGVMQNPRHLVRRRGQEARLRCSPMKGHSHVYWYRQLPEEGLKFMVYLQKENIIDESGMPKERFSAEFPKEGPSILRIQQVVRGDSAAYFCASSPTQVILVFGPGTRLTVL.